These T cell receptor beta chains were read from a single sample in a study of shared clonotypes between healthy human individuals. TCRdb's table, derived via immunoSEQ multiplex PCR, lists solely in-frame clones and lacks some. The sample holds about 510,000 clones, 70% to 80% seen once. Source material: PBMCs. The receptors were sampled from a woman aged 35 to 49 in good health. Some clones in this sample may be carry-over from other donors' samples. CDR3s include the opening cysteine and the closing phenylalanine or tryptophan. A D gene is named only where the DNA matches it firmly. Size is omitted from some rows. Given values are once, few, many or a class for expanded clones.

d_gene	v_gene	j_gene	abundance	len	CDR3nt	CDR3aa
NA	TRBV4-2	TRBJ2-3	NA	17	TGTGCCAGCAGCCAAGAGTTGGCAGCGGCTAGCACAGATACGCAGTATTTT	CASSQELAAASTDTQYF
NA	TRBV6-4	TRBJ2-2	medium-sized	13	TGTGCCAGCAGTGCGGACGACACCGGGGAGCTGTTTTTT	CASSADDTGELFF
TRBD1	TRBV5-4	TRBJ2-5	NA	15	TGTGCCAGCAGCCCGGGACAGGGGGTTGCAGAGACCCAGTACTTC	CASSPGQGVAETQYF
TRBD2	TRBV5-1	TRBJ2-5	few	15	TGCGCCAGCAGCTTGGCCGTGGGAGGGGAAGAGACCCAGTACTTC	CASSLAVGGEETQYF
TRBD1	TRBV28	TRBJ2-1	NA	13	TGTGCCAACCAAAGGACAGGCGGCAATGAGCAGTTCTTC	CANQRTGGNEQFF
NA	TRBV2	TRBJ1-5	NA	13	TGTGCCAGCAGTGAATGGCCCAATCAGCCCCAGCATTTT	CASSEWPNQPQHF
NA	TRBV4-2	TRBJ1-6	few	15	TGTGCCAGCAGCCAAGACCCAGGGCCGGATTCACCCCTCCACTTT	CASSQDPGPDSPLHF
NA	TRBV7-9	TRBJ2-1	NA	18	TGTGCCAGCAGCGGAACCGTCTCCGGACTCCCCGTCTACAATGAGCAGTTCTTC	CASSGTVSGLPVYNEQFF
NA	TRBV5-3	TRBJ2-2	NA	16	TGTGCCAGAAGCCCCGTTCGGGGGCTCCCGGGCGGGGAGCTGTTTTTT	CARSPVRGLPGGELFF
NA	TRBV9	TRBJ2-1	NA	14	TGTGCCAGCAGCGTACGGGGTAGCGAAAATGAGCAGTTCTTC	CASSVRGSENEQFF
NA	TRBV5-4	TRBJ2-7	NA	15	TGTGCCAGCAGCACGAAACCTAAGGACATTTACGAGCAGTACTTC	CASSTKPKDIYEQYF
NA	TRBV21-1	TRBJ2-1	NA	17	TGTGCCAGCAGCGTCCCGGGACTAGCGGGACACTACAATGAGCAGTTCTTC	CASSVPGLAGHYNEQFF
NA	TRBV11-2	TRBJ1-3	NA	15	TGTGCCAGCAGCCAAGGGGGGGGCTCTGGAAACACCATATATTTT	CASSQGGGSGNTIYF
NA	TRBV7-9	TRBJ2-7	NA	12	TGTGCCAGCAGCTTATCTAGCGACGAGCAGTACTTC	CASSLSSDEQYF
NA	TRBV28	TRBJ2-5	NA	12	TGTGCCAGCAGTTTTTTGGTGGAGACCCAGTACTTC	CASSFLVETQYF
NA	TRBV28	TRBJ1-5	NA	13	TGTGCCAGCAAGGCGGGCGACAATCAGCCCCAGCATTTT	CASKAGDNQPQHF
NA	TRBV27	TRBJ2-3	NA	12	TGTGCCAGCAGTCCGTCCACAGATACGCAGTATTTT	CASSPSTDTQYF
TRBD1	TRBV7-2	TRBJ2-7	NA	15	TGTGCCAGCAGCTTAGTAGGGACAGGGGATTACGAGCAGTACTTC	CASSLVGTGDYEQYF
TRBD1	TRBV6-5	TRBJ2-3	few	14	TGTGCCAGCACCCCGACAGGGGGGTCAGATACGCAGTATTTT	CASTPTGGSDTQYF
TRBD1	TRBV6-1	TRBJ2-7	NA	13	TGTGCCAGCAGCAAGACAGGGGAGTACGAGCAGTACTTC	CASSKTGEYEQYF
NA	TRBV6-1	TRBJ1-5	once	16	TGTGCCAGCAGTGAAAGGGGGTATTATAGCAATCAGCCCCAGCATTTT	CASSERGYYSNQPQHF
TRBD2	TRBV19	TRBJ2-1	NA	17	TGTGCCAGTAGTATCGTCTGGCCGGGACTAGCGGGAGATGAGCAGTTCTTC	CASSIVWPGLAGDEQFF
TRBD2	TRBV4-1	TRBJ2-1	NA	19	TGCGCCAGCAGCCACAGGTTGACTAGCGGGAGTGGGTCCTACAATGAGCAGTTCTTC	CASSHRLTSGSGSYNEQFF
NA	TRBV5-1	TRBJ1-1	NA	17	TGCGCCAGCAGCTTGGCCCGTCTGGGACCTACGAACACTGAAGCTTTCTTT	CASSLARLGPTNTEAFF
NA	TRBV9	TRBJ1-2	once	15	TGTGCCAGCAGCCCATCCCCTAATGGCCACTATGGCTACACCTTC	CASSPSPNGHYGYTF
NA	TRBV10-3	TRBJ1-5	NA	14	TGTGCCATTGGCCCGGGGGGGGCCGATCAGCCCCAGCATTTT	CAIGPGGADQPQHF
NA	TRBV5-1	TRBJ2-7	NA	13	TGCGCCAGCAGCTTGGATAGACACTACGAGCAGTACTTC	CASSLDRHYEQYF
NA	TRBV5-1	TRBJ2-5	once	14	TGCGCCAGCAGCTTGTTGGGACCCCAAGAGACCCAGTACTTC	CASSLLGPQETQYF
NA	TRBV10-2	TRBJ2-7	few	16	TGCGCCAGCTCCTACAGGGAGCCCGATAAAGGGTACGAGCAGTACTTC	CASSYREPDKGYEQYF
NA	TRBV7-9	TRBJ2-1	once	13	TGTGCCAGCAGATCTGGGACCGGCGAACAGGGGTTCTTC	CASRSGTGEQGFF
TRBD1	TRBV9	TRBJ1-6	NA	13	TGTGCCAGCAGCGAGGGGGCTGATTCACCCCTCCACTTT	CASSEGADSPLHF
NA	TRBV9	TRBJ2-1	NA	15	TGTGCCAGCAGCGTAGCCCCCCGTCAGAACAATGAGCAGTTCTTC	CASSVAPRQNNEQFF
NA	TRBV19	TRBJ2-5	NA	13	TGTGCCAGTAGCGCAGGGCCTCAAGAGACCCAGTACTTC	CASSAGPQETQYF
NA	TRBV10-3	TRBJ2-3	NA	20	TGTGCCATCAGTGAATTTACCCGGAGGACACAGGTCAAGAGCACAGATACGCAGTATTTT	CAISEFTRRTQVKSTDTQYF
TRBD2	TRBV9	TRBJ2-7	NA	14	TGTGCCAGCAACCCGGGAGGGAACTCCTACGAGCAGTACTTC	CASNPGGNSYEQYF
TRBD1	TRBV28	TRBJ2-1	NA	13	TGTGCCAGCATTAGGGGGCGCGACAATGAGCAGTTCTTC	CASIRGRDNEQFF
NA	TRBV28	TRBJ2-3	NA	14	TGTGCCAGCAGACGAGGGGCCGGGACGGGTACGCAGTATTTT	CASRRGAGTGTQYF
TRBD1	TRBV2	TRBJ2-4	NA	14	TGTGCCAGCAGTGAAGGCCCAGCGACGGGACAGCAGTACTTC	CASSEGPATGQQYF
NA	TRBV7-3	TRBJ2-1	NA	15	TGTGCCAGCAGCTTAATGTCGCGGGCCAACAATGAGCAGTTCTTC	CASSLMSRANNEQFF
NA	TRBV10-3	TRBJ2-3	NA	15	TGTGCCATCACCCCGGACTCCGATGGCACAGATACGCAGTATTTT	CAITPDSDGTDTQYF
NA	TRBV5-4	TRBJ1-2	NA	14	TGTGCCAGCAGCGGTGGACTAGGCGGCTATGGCTACACCTTC	CASSGGLGGYGYTF
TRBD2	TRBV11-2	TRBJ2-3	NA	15	TGTGCCAGCAGCTTAGATGGTCCTAGCGGAGATACGCAGTATTTT	CASSLDGPSGDTQYF
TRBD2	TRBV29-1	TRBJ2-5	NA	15	TGCAGCGTTAGACTAGCGGGAGGTATTTGGGAGACCCAGTACTTC	CSVRLAGGIWETQYF
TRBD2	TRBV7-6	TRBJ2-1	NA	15	TGTGCCAGCAGCCGGGCGGGAGGGCCGTACAATGAGCAGTTCTTC	CASSRAGGPYNEQFF